This is a list of T cell receptor beta chains from one sample in a study of cytotoxic CD8 clonotypes in ibrutinib-treated CLL. Sequencing used immunoSEQ multiplex PCR; TCRdb keeps in-frame clones, though not all of them. Of tens of thousands of clones in the sample, under 85% were seen once. This material consisted of PBMCs, taken before ibrutinib treatment. The receptors shown here come from a human donor with chronic lymphocytic leukemia. Both conserved end residues are part of each CDR3. D genes are given only for firm matches. Rows give clone size only sometimes, using once, few, many, or a class for an expanded clone.

j_call: TRBJ2-6
clone_size: -
d_call: -
v_call: TRBV6-6
cdr3_aa: CASSYGGSGANVLTF
cdr3_nt: TGTGCCAGCAGTTACGGGGGCAGTGGGGCCAACGTCCTGACTTTC

j_call: TRBJ2-1
clone_size: -
d_call: -
v_call: TRBV6-6
cdr3_aa: CASTSSGRGYYNEQFF
cdr3_nt: TGTGCCAGCACCTCTAGCGGCAGGGGTTATTACAATGAGCAGTTCTTC

j_call: TRBJ1-6
clone_size: -
d_call: TRBD1
v_call: TRBV30
cdr3_aa: CAWSLDRGGSPLHF
cdr3_nt: TGTGCCTGGAGTCTAGACAGGGGTGGGTCACCCCTCCACTTT

j_call: TRBJ2-1
clone_size: -
d_call: -
v_call: TRBV9
cdr3_aa: CASSESSYNEQFF
cdr3_nt: TGTGCCAGCAGCGAGAGCTCCTACAATGAGCAGTTCTTC

j_call: TRBJ1-1
clone_size: -
d_call: -
v_call: TRBV28
cdr3_aa: CASSFSLGGNTEAFF
cdr3_nt: TGTGCCAGCAGTTTCTCTCTGGGCGGGAACACTGAAGCTTTCTTT

j_call: TRBJ2-7
clone_size: -
d_call: -
v_call: TRBV5-1
cdr3_aa: CASCPEGQYF
cdr3_nt: TGCGCCAGCTGCCCGGAGGGGCAGTACTTC

j_call: TRBJ2-5
clone_size: -
d_call: -
v_call: TRBV6-6
cdr3_aa: CASSPPGEGGETQYF
cdr3_nt: TGTGCCAGCAGCCCCCCCGGGGAAGGCGGGGAGACCCAGTACTTC

j_call: TRBJ2-3
clone_size: -
d_call: -
v_call: TRBV9
cdr3_aa: CASSAYVNLANTDTQYF
cdr3_nt: TGTGCCAGCAGCGCCTATGTAAACCTAGCGAACACAGATACGCAGTATTTT

j_call: TRBJ1-1
clone_size: -
d_call: -
v_call: TRBV19
cdr3_aa: CASTGGRVTEAFF
cdr3_nt: TGTGCCAGTACGGGGGGGCGCGTCACTGAAGCTTTCTTT

j_call: TRBJ2-7
clone_size: -
d_call: -
v_call: TRBV30
cdr3_aa: CAWSVLGGLRVEQYF
cdr3_nt: TGTGCCTGGAGTGTACTGGGTGGCCTGCGGGTCGAGCAGTACTTC

j_call: TRBJ2-6
clone_size: -
d_call: TRBD1
v_call: TRBV5-5
cdr3_aa: CASTPGGQGLSGANVLTF
cdr3_nt: TGTGCCAGCACTCCCGGGGGACAGGGCCTCTCTGGGGCCAACGTCCTGACTTTC

j_call: TRBJ1-1
clone_size: few
d_call: -
v_call: TRBV28
cdr3_aa: CASTDRYKEAFF
cdr3_nt: TGTGCCAGCACGGACCGTTACAAGGAAGCTTTCTTT

j_call: TRBJ2-1
clone_size: few
d_call: TRBD1
v_call: TRBV4-3
cdr3_aa: CASSQYGTGVGNEQFF
cdr3_nt: TGCGCCAGCAGCCAATACGGCACAGGGGTTGGTAATGAGCAGTTCTTC

j_call: TRBJ2-7
clone_size: -
d_call: -
v_call: TRBV7-9
cdr3_aa: CASSPKGPYEQYF
cdr3_nt: TGTGCCAGCAGCCCAAAGGGCCCCTACGAGCAGTACTTC

j_call: TRBJ1-1
clone_size: once
d_call: -
v_call: TRBV18
cdr3_aa: CASSPPGRTEAFF
cdr3_nt: TGTGCCAGCTCACCTCCCGGGCGGACTGAAGCTTTCTTT

j_call: TRBJ2-2
clone_size: -
d_call: -
v_call: TRBV7-9
cdr3_aa: CASSLAGPGELFF
cdr3_nt: TGTGCCAGCAGCTTAGCGGGGCCCGGGGAGCTGTTTTTT

j_call: TRBJ2-7
clone_size: -
d_call: -
v_call: TRBV30
cdr3_aa: CAWSAKSSYEQYF
cdr3_nt: TGTGCCTGGAGTGCCAAAAGCTCCTACGAGCAGTACTTC

j_call: TRBJ2-2
clone_size: -
d_call: TRBD2
v_call: TRBV19
cdr3_aa: CASSISGSGTGELFF
cdr3_nt: TGTGCCAGTAGTATTAGCGGGAGCGGGACCGGGGAGCTGTTTTTT

j_call: TRBJ1-1
clone_size: -
d_call: -
v_call: TRBV4-1
cdr3_aa: CASSQPTGRSGTEAFF
cdr3_nt: TGCGCCAGCAGCCAACCAACTGGAAGGTCTGGCACTGAAGCTTTCTTT

j_call: TRBJ2-3
clone_size: -
d_call: -
v_call: TRBV11-2
cdr3_aa: CASSLDGETDTQYF
cdr3_nt: TGTGCCAGCAGCTTAGATGGGGAAACAGATACGCAGTATTTT

j_call: TRBJ2-3
clone_size: -
d_call: -
v_call: TRBV5-6
cdr3_aa: CASRIGGGRGSDTQYF
cdr3_nt: TGTGCCAGCAGGATTGGGGGGGGGCGAGGATCAGATACGCAGTATTTT

j_call: TRBJ2-3
clone_size: -
d_call: -
v_call: TRBV6-6
cdr3_aa: CASSKDTDTQYF
cdr3_nt: TGTGCCAGCAGTAAAGACACAGATACGCAGTATTTT

j_call: TRBJ2-2
clone_size: few
d_call: -
v_call: TRBV18
cdr3_aa: CASSPLPTGELFF
cdr3_nt: TGTGCCAGCTCACCACTTCCGACCGGGGAGCTGTTTTTT

j_call: TRBJ1-3
clone_size: -
d_call: -
v_call: TRBV15
cdr3_aa: CATSRDKGSGNTIYF
cdr3_nt: TGTGCCACCAGCAGAGATAAAGGATCTGGAAACACCATATATTTT

j_call: TRBJ1-4
clone_size: -
d_call: -
v_call: TRBV29-1
cdr3_aa: CSVDGLRGEKLFF
cdr3_nt: TGCAGCGTTGACGGCCTCCGGGGTGAAAAACTGTTTTTT

j_call: TRBJ2-7
clone_size: -
d_call: -
v_call: TRBV9
cdr3_aa: CASNPGPHSYEQYF
cdr3_nt: TGTGCCAGCAACCCGGGACCGCACTCCTACGAGCAGTACTTC

j_call: TRBJ2-7
clone_size: once
d_call: TRBD2
v_call: TRBV5-5
cdr3_aa: CASSLGSGSASEQYF
cdr3_nt: TGTGCCAGCAGCTTGGGTAGCGGGAGTGCAAGCGAGCAGTACTTC

j_call: TRBJ2-3
clone_size: -
d_call: TRBD2
v_call: TRBV4-3
cdr3_aa: CASSQVLAGAPTDTQYF
cdr3_nt: TGCGCCAGCAGCCAAGTGCTGGCGGGAGCCCCCACAGATACGCAGTATTTT

j_call: TRBJ2-5
clone_size: -
d_call: -
v_call: TRBV27
cdr3_aa: CASSLSWASQETQYF
cdr3_nt: TGTGCCAGCAGTTTATCGTGGGCCTCACAAGAGACCCAGTACTTC

j_call: TRBJ1-1
clone_size: -
d_call: TRBD1
v_call: TRBV7-2
cdr3_aa: CASQTKRTGQTEAFF
cdr3_nt: TGTGCCAGCCAGACAAAGAGGACAGGCCAGACTGAAGCTTTCTTT

j_call: TRBJ1-2
clone_size: -
d_call: -
v_call: TRBV29-1
cdr3_aa: CSVDRRNYGYTF
cdr3_nt: TGCAGCGTGGACAGAAGAAACTATGGCTACACCTTC

j_call: TRBJ2-2
clone_size: few
d_call: -
v_call: TRBV2
cdr3_aa: CASSGDSNPASTGELFF
cdr3_nt: TGTGCCAGCAGTGGCGACTCTAACCCAGCTTCCACCGGGGAGCTGTTTTTT

j_call: TRBJ1-3
clone_size: -
d_call: -
v_call: TRBV11-2
cdr3_aa: CASSLAGGNTIYF
cdr3_nt: TGTGCCAGCAGCTTAGCAGGGGGAAACACCATATATTTT

j_call: TRBJ2-7
clone_size: -
d_call: -
v_call: TRBV7-8
cdr3_aa: CASSLGQVYYEQYF
cdr3_nt: TGTGCCAGCAGCTTAGGACAGGTATACTACGAGCAGTACTTC

j_call: TRBJ2-2
clone_size: few
d_call: -
v_call: TRBV28
cdr3_aa: CASSRTREAGELFF
cdr3_nt: TGTGCCAGCAGCAGAACAAGGGAAGCCGGGGAGCTGTTTTTT

j_call: TRBJ2-5
clone_size: -
d_call: -
v_call: TRBV20-1
cdr3_aa: CSGAQETQYF
cdr3_nt: TGCAGCGGGGCCCAAGAGACCCAGTACTTC

j_call: TRBJ2-3
clone_size: -
d_call: -
v_call: TRBV7-3
cdr3_aa: CASSPRTQSTDTQYF
cdr3_nt: TGTGCCAGCAGCCCGCGGACGCAAAGCACAGATACGCAGTATTTT

j_call: TRBJ1-1
clone_size: few
d_call: -
v_call: TRBV29-1
cdr3_aa: CSVDLKRGNTEAFF
cdr3_nt: TGCAGCGTTGATCTTAAGCGAGGCAACACTGAAGCTTTCTTT

j_call: TRBJ2-7
clone_size: -
d_call: -
v_call: TRBV6-5
cdr3_aa: CASKTTSINEQYF
cdr3_nt: TGTGCCAGCAAGACGACTAGTATAAACGAGCAGTACTTC

j_call: TRBJ2-1
clone_size: -
d_call: -
v_call: TRBV4-3
cdr3_aa: CASSQGLDSYNEQFF
cdr3_nt: TGCGCCAGCAGCCAAGGGCTCGACTCCTACAATGAGCAGTTCTTC

j_call: TRBJ2-5
clone_size: once
d_call: -
v_call: TRBV5-4
cdr3_aa: CASSLGQQETQYF
cdr3_nt: TGTGCCAGCAGCTTGGGACAGCAAGAGACCCAGTACTTC

j_call: TRBJ2-5
clone_size: -
d_call: -
v_call: TRBV7-2
cdr3_aa: CASSSTPPKSTQYF
cdr3_nt: TGTGCCAGCAGCTCGACGCCTCCTAAGTCGACCCAGTACTTC

j_call: TRBJ2-1
clone_size: once
d_call: -
v_call: TRBV6-4
cdr3_aa: CASSPGLANEQFF
cdr3_nt: TGTGCCAGCAGTCCGGGCCTAGCTAATGAGCAGTTCTTC

j_call: TRBJ1-1
clone_size: few
d_call: -
v_call: TRBV5-1
cdr3_aa: CASSPDGVNTEAFF
cdr3_nt: TGCGCCAGCAGCCCCGACGGGGTGAACACTGAAGCTTTCTTT

j_call: TRBJ2-2
clone_size: -
d_call: TRBD1
v_call: TRBV5-4
cdr3_aa: CASSNGQGPNTGELFF
cdr3_nt: TGTGCCAGCAGCAATGGACAGGGACCGAACACCGGGGAGCTGTTTTTT

j_call: TRBJ2-1
clone_size: -
d_call: TRBD2
v_call: TRBV29-1
cdr3_aa: CSVEDLLAGSHYNEQFF
cdr3_nt: TGCAGCGTTGAAGATCTACTAGCGGGATCACATTACAATGAGCAGTTCTTC

j_call: TRBJ2-7
clone_size: -
d_call: -
v_call: TRBV6-1
cdr3_aa: CASNLELTGIYEQYF
cdr3_nt: TGTGCCAGCAACCTAGAATTAACAGGAATCTACGAGCAGTACTTC

j_call: TRBJ2-7
clone_size: -
d_call: TRBD1
v_call: TRBV5-6
cdr3_aa: CASSLQPGGLDEQYF
cdr3_nt: TGTGCCAGCAGCTTGCAGCCAGGGGGTCTCGACGAGCAGTACTTC

j_call: TRBJ2-1
clone_size: -
d_call: -
v_call: TRBV10-3
cdr3_aa: CATGPTNEQFF
cdr3_nt: TGTGCCACTGGACCAACCAATGAGCAGTTCTTC

j_call: TRBJ2-3
clone_size: -
d_call: -
v_call: TRBV18
cdr3_aa: CASSPFQGGDTQYF
cdr3_nt: TGTGCCAGCTCACCATTCCAGGGTGGAGATACGCAGTATTTT

j_call: TRBJ2-1
clone_size: -
d_call: TRBD1
v_call: TRBV29-1
cdr3_aa: CSVVKQGTEQFF
cdr3_nt: TGCAGCGTGGTAAAACAGGGGACTGAGCAGTTCTTC

j_call: TRBJ2-1
clone_size: -
d_call: TRBD2
v_call: TRBV6-4
cdr3_aa: CASSQTSGGWDEQFF
cdr3_nt: TGTGCCAGCAGTCAAACTAGCGGGGGCTGGGATGAGCAGTTCTTC

j_call: TRBJ2-7
clone_size: few
d_call: TRBD2
v_call: TRBV19
cdr3_aa: CASSSSGITYEQYF
cdr3_nt: TGTGCCAGTAGTAGTAGCGGGATCACCTACGAGCAGTACTTC

j_call: TRBJ2-7
clone_size: -
d_call: -
v_call: TRBV21-1
cdr3_aa: CASSLQGFSYEQYF
cdr3_nt: TGTGCCAGCAGCCTACAGGGTTTCTCCTACGAGCAGTACTTC

j_call: TRBJ1-5
clone_size: -
d_call: -
v_call: TRBV30
cdr3_aa: CAWRSNGNQPQHF
cdr3_nt: TGTGCCTGGCGGTCGAATGGCAATCAGCCCCAGCATTTT